A selection of T cell receptor beta chains follows, all from one sample in a study of CD8+ T cells in alopecia areata. Clones were read by immunoSEQ multiplex PCR, and TCRdb kept only the in-frame ones, dropping some. Of 100,000 to 150,000 clones detected, under 40% appear once; the ten largest clones hold 2.5% to 3.5%. The specimen sequenced was CD4+ T cells sorted from blood. These receptors were collected from a human donor with alopecia areata. Both conserved end residues are part of each CDR3. D genes are given only for firm matches. Only some rows state a clone size, as once, few, many or a class for expanded clones.

d_gene | j_gene | v_gene | abundance | CDR3nt | CDR3aa
- | TRBJ1-5 | TRBV29-1 | few | TGCAGCTTTGGAGGACCCAATCAGCCCCAGCATTTT | CSFGGPNQPQHF
- | TRBJ2-1 | TRBV29-1 | - | TGCAGCGTCGCCGCAAACAATGAGCAGTTCTTC | CSVAANNEQFF
- | TRBJ2-3 | TRBV19 | - | TGTGCCAGTAGTACCGGTCCTCACACAGATACGCAGTATTTT | CASSTGPHTDTQYF
TRBD2 | TRBJ2-1 | TRBV11-1 | few | TGTGCCAGCAGCTTTGGACTAGCGGGAGGGCAGTTCTTC | CASSFGLAGGQFF
- | TRBJ1-2 | TRBV29-1 | - | TGCAGCGTTGAAGCGCTCCCGGGCCCGGGGGGCTACACCTTC | CSVEALPGPGGYTF
- | TRBJ1-5 | TRBV28 | - | TGTGCCAGCAGTTTCTCGGACCGTAAGGGGCCCCAGCATTTT | CASSFSDRKGPQHF
- | TRBJ2-7 | TRBV5-4 | - | TGTGCCAGCAGCTATCAAGGCCCACTCGCCTACGAGCAGTACTTC | CASSYQGPLAYEQYF
- | TRBJ2-3 | TRBV4-2 | few | TGTGCCAGCAGCCACGCCATAGATGGGGATACGCAGTATTTT | CASSHAIDGDTQYF
- | TRBJ2-3 | TRBV7-9 | - | TGTGCCAGCAGCTTGTGGACAACTAGCACAGATACGCAGTATTTT | CASSLWTTSTDTQYF
TRBD2 | TRBJ2-1 | TRBV7-8 | - | TGTGCCAGCAAGACGGGAGGGCAAGACAATGAGCAGTTCTTC | CASKTGGQDNEQFF
TRBD1 | TRBJ1-5 | TRBV12-5 | once | TGTGCTAGTGGTTCCCCTGACAGGGAGGATCAGCCCCAGCATTTT | CASGSPDREDQPQHF
TRBD1 | TRBJ2-7 | TRBV4-2 | - | TGTGCCAGCAGCCAGGGGACCGGGACAGGGACCTACGAGCAGTACTTC | CASSQGTGTGTYEQYF
TRBD2 | TRBJ2-7 | TRBV30 | few | TGTGCCTGGAGTGGGCTAGCGGGATACTCCTACGAGCAGTACTTC | CAWSGLAGYSYEQYF
TRBD2 | TRBJ2-5 | TRBV5-1 | few | TGCGCCAGCAGCTTTACTAGCGGGGGGGCTATTCAAGAGACCCAGTACTTC | CASSFTSGGAIQETQYF
TRBD1 | TRBJ2-7 | TRBV7-2 | - | TGTGCCAGCAGCTTAGCCTGGACAGGGGTATCCTACGAGCAGTACTTC | CASSLAWTGVSYEQYF
TRBD2 | TRBJ2-7 | TRBV6-5 | few | TGTGCCAGCAGAGAGGGGACTACGTACGAGCAGTACTTC | CASREGTTYEQYF
- | TRBJ1-4 | TRBV29-1 | - | TGCAGCGTTGCCCCCCAGCTCGGTGAAAAACTGTTTTTT | CSVAPQLGEKLFF
TRBD1 | TRBJ2-7 | TRBV20-1 | - | TGCAGTGCTGGGGACAGCTACGAGCAGTACTTC | CSAGDSYEQYF
TRBD1 | TRBJ1-2 | TRBV29-1 | - | TGCAGCGTTGTTATGGGACAGGGGGCCAACTATGGCTACACCTTC | CSVVMGQGANYGYTF
- | TRBJ2-5 | TRBV18 | few | TGTGCCAGCTCACCACCAATCGGGGAAGAGACCCAGTACTTC | CASSPPIGEETQYF
- | TRBJ2-7 | TRBV20-1 | - | TGCAGTGCTCTGGCGGGCGAGCAGTACTTC | CSALAGEQYF
- | TRBJ2-3 | TRBV29-1 | few | TGCAGCGTTGTAAGCACAGATACGCAGTATTTT | CSVVSTDTQYF
- | TRBJ2-7 | TRBV20-1 | - | TGCAGTGCACGGCCCAACTACGAGCAGTACTTC | CSARPNYEQYF
TRBD1 | TRBJ1-2 | TRBV29-1 | few | TGCAGCGCCGCGATACCGACAGGGAAAGAATTACCATTCTTC | CSAAIPTGKELPFF
TRBD1 | TRBJ2-3 | TRBV7-2 | few | TGTGCCAGCAGAGACAGGGGCGATACGCAGTATTTT | CASRDRGDTQYF
TRBD1 | TRBJ1-2 | TRBV29-1 | few | TGCAGCGTTGAAGGGACAGGTGAATCAAACTATGGCTACACCTTC | CSVEGTGESNYGYTF
TRBD1 | TRBJ2-7 | TRBV28 | - | TGTGCCAGCAGTTTATGGGGACAGGGGTTTCGGGAGCAGTACTTC | CASSLWGQGFREQYF
TRBD2 | TRBJ2-3 | TRBV7-2 | - | TGTGCCAGCAGTAGAACTAGCGGGAAAAACTCAGATACGCAGTATTTT | CASSRTSGKNSDTQYF
TRBD1 | TRBJ1-1 | TRBV15 | few | TGTGCCACCAGCAGATCAGGGGGCCCGCGAAAAGCTTTCTTT | CATSRSGGPRKAFF
- | TRBJ2-1 | TRBV7-3 | - | TGTGCCAGCAGCTTAGACTTCCAGAGCTCCTACAATGAGCAGTTCTTC | CASSLDFQSSYNEQFF
- | TRBJ2-1 | TRBV5-6 | few | TGTGCCAGCAGCTTCCTCGGTGAGCAGTTCTTC | CASSFLGEQFF
TRBD2 | TRBJ2-7 | TRBV7-2 | few | TGTGCCAGCAGCTTAGTACCGGTGGGCGGGAGGGCCATCAGGGTGGAGTACTTC | CASSLVPVGGRAIRVEYF
TRBD1 | TRBJ2-4 | TRBV2 | few | TGTGCCAGCAGTGCGCGACAGGGGGCGCAGGACATTCAGTACTTC | CASSARQGAQDIQYF
TRBD2 | TRBJ2-4 | TRBV4-2 | - | TGTGCCAGCAGCCAAGATCCCGGACTAGCGGGAGGGCCGCAGTACTTC | CASSQDPGLAGGPQYF
TRBD2 | TRBJ2-1 | TRBV5-4 | - | TGTGCCAGCAGCTTGGAACTAGCGGGAGCCCCTTCCAACGTCTTC | CASSLELAGAPSNVF
- | TRBJ2-7 | TRBV6-6 | - | TGTGCCAGCAGTTACGGTCAGCCCGAGCAGTACTTC | CASSYGQPEQYF
- | TRBJ2-1 | TRBV29-1 | few | TGCAGCGTGAAAACGGGCAATGAGCAGTTCTTC | CSVKTGNEQFF
TRBD1 | TRBJ1-2 | TRBV2 | - | TGTGCCAGCAGGACAGGGGCGACCTATGGCTACACCTTC | CASRTGATYGYTF
TRBD1 | TRBJ2-7 | TRBV6-6 | many | TGTGCCAGCAGCGAACCGAGAGGACAGGGAGAGGGCGAGCAGTACTTC | CASSEPRGQGEGEQYF
- | TRBJ2-1 | TRBV7-2 | - | TGTGCCAGCAGCTTTGGAATCGAGCAGTTCTTC | CASSFGIEQFF
- | TRBJ2-7 | TRBV29-1 | - | TGCAGCGTCATCCGGGACGGAGGCTCCTACGAGCAGTACTTC | CSVIRDGGSYEQYF
TRBD2 | TRBJ2-3 | TRBV28 | - | TGTGCCAGCAGTTTAGCGGGAGGCCTTACAGATACGCAGTATTTT | CASSLAGGLTDTQYF
TRBD2 | TRBJ2-3 | TRBV5-1 | - | TGCGCCAGCAGCTTCAAAGGGGGCGCTAGCGGGAGAACAGATACGCAGTATTTT | CASSFKGGASGRTDTQYF
TRBD2 | TRBJ2-1 | TRBV25-1 | - | TGTGCCAGCGATACGACGGGGGGCAATGAGCAGTTCTTC | CASDTTGGNEQFF
- | TRBJ2-3 | TRBV4-3 | - | TGCGCCAGCAGCCAATCTTCGGCGGGAGATACGCAGTATTTT | CASSQSSAGDTQYF
TRBD1 | TRBJ2-1 | TRBV9 | - | TGTGCCAGCAGCGTAATGGGACAGTACAATGAGCAGTTCTTC | CASSVMGQYNEQFF
- | TRBJ2-7 | TRBV7-2 | - | TGTGCCAGCAGCTCCCGACAGGAGTCCTCCTACGAGCAGTACTTC | CASSSRQESSYEQYF
TRBD1 | TRBJ1-2 | TRBV23-1 | few | TGCGCCAGCAGTAAGGGGGCCGGTAACTATGGCTACACCTTC | CASSKGAGNYGYTF
- | TRBJ2-4 | TRBV13 | once | TGTGCCAGCAGCTTAGGACGCCTAGCCAAAAACATTCAGTACTTC | CASSLGRLAKNIQYF
- | TRBJ2-7 | TRBV29-1 | - | TGCAGCGTTTCCTCCGGGATCTCCTACGAGCAGTACTTC | CSVSSGISYEQYF
- | TRBJ1-3 | TRBV27 | few | TGTGCCAGCAGTCCCTCGTTGGATCCTAGAAACACCATATATTTT | CASSPSLDPRNTIYF
TRBD2 | TRBJ2-5 | TRBV7-2 | - | TGTGCCAGCAGGGGCGCGGGGAGGGGTGTCAGGGCAGAGACCCAGTACTTC | CASRGAGRGVRAETQYF
TRBD1 | TRBJ1-4 | TRBV29-1 | - | TGCAGCGTTGTAGACAGGGAAACTAATGAAAAACTGTTTTTT | CSVVDRETNEKLFF
- | TRBJ1-2 | TRBV4-1 | - | TGCGCCAGCAGTCCCAGGTTTACCTATGGCTACACCTTC | CASSPRFTYGYTF